Listed here are 9 T cell receptor beta chains from one sample, sequenced in a study of OX40 agonist ivuxolimab in advanced cancers. Sequencing used immunoSEQ multiplex PCR; TCRdb keeps in-frame clones, though not all of them. The data hold around 10,000 clones, with around 80% observed a single time. The specimen was CD4+ or CD8+ T cells sorted from blood, collected in a trial of the OX40 agonist ivuxolimab. The receptor source for this set is an adult with an advanced solid tumor such as melanoma, head and neck, liver or kidney cancer.

The chain combines TRBV27 with TRBJ1-5; the D gene is possibly TRBD1 (6 bases). V was cut by 2 bases and J by 3 bases, with 8 bases left in between. This CDR3 contains 14 residues. The germline CDR1 and CDR2 sequences are MNHEY and SMNVEV (reference sequence). The CDR3 reads CASSLPGANQPQHF. The DNA of the CDR3 is TGTGCCAGCAGTTTACCGGGGGCCAATCAGCCCCAGCATTTT.

The genes are TRBV5-1 and TRBJ1-5; D might be TRBD1 (5 bases). Trimming took off 7 bases at V and 5 bases at J, with 16 bases between the two ends. Germline CDR1 SGHRS, CDR2 YFSETQ. The CDR3 is made up of 14 amino acids. CDR3 DNA sequence: TGCGCCAGCGGTCCGGGACCGCCTGATCAGCCCCAGCATTTT. Its protein is CASGPGPPDQPQHF.

The rearrangement links TRBV10-3 to TRBJ1-1, with TRBD1 matching over 8 bases. The CDR3 has 16 residues. V lost 7 bases and J lost 0; bases outside the gene matches: 10. Germline V gene data show CDR1 as ENHRY and CDR2 as SYGVKD. CDR3 in amino acids: CAITDTGGNVNTEAFF. The CDR3 bases are TGTGCCATCACCGACACAGGGGGGAACGTGAACACTGAAGCTTTCTTT.

V gene TRBV13 combines with J gene TRBJ2-1; D is unresolved. The CDR3 has 15 residues. The V end lost 1 base, the J end lost 0 bases, and 7 bases lay between the germline ends. Looked up from germline, CDR1 is PRHDT and CDR2 is FYEKMQ (reference sequence). CDR3 sequence reads: CASSLEGSSYNEQFF. CDR3 nucleotide sequence: TGTGCCAGCAGCTTAGAGGGCAGCTCCTACAATGAGCAGTTCTTC.

V gene TRBV11-2 combines with J gene TRBJ1-5; 7 positions match TRBD1. Trimming at V came to 5 bases and at J to 6 bases, leaving 10 bases not matched to a gene. From germline, CDR1 is SGHAT and CDR2 FQNNGV. CDR3 length equals 15 residues. The DNA of the CDR3 is TGTGCCAGCAGCACCACCGGGACAGCCCTTCAGCCCCAGCATTTT. Translation gives CASSTTGTALQPQHF.

A single count supports this clone. The rearrangement links TRBV5-6 to TRBJ2-2; D gene ambiguous. The germline gives CDR1 SGHDT, CDR2 YYEEEE. The CDR3 is 14 amino acids. The V gene lost 0 bases and the J gene lost 7 bases, with 10 bases spanning the gap. The CDR3 region has the DNA TGTGCCAGCAGCTTGGGGAGTCCGGGCGGGGAGCTGTTTTTT. Its translation: CASSLGSPGGELFF.

This chain links TRBV27 with TRBJ1-1; 10 positions match TRBD1. V gave up 7 bases and J gave up 10 bases; unmatched junction bases: 12. CDR1 MNHEY and CDR2 SMNVEV come from the germline V gene (reference sequence). The CDR3 totals 14 residues. CDR3 sequence (DNA): TGTGCCAGCACCCCGGGACAGGGGCTCGGGGGAGCTTTCTTT. Its protein product is CASTPGQGLGGAFF.

The J gene is TRBJ1-4, the V gene TRBV5-1; no reliable D call. The germline CDR1 and CDR2 sequences are SGHRS and YFSETQ. Between the trimmed V and J ends, which lost 1 base and 7 bases, there was a span of 11 bases. The CDR3 has 14 amino acids. Written as DNA, the CDR3 is TGCGCCAGCAGCTTGTGGGGTGACGGTGAAAAACTGTTTTTT. Translating gives CASSLWGDGEKLFF.

This clone showed up just a few times. The rearrangement links TRBV28 to TRBJ2-1; TRBD2 aligns across 9 bases. The CDR3 is 17 amino acids. V lost 4 bases to trimming and J lost 6 bases; unmatched junction nucleotides: 13. In germline, CDR1 is MDHEN, CDR2 SYDVKM. The chain's CDR3 is CASSSPEREVVPNEQFF. CDR3 nucleotide sequence: TGTGCCAGCAGTTCCCCTGAGCGGGAGGTTGTGCCCAATGAGCAGTTCTTC.